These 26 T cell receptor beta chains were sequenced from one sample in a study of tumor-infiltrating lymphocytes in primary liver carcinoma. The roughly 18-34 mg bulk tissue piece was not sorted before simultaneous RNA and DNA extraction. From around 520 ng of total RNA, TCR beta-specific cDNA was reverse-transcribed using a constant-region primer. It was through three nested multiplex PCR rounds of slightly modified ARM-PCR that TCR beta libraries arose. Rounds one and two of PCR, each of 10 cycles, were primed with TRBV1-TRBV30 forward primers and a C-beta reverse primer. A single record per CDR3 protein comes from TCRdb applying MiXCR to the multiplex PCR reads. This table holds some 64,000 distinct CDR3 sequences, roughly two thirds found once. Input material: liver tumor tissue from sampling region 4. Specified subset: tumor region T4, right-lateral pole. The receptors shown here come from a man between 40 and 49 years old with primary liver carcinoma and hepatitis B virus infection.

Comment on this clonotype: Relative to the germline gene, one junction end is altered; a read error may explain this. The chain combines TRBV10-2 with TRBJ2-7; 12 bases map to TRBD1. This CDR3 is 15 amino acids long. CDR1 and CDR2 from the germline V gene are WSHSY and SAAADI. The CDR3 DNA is TGTGCCAGCAACCCGGGACAGGGGGCATTATACCAGCAGTACTTC. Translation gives CASNPGQGALYQQYF.

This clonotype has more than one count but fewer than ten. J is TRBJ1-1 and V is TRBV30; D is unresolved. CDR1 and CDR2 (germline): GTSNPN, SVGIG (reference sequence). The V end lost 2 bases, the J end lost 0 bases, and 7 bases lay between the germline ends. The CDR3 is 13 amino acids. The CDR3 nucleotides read TGTGCCTGGAGTCGGGATATGAACACTGAAGCTTTCTTT. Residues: CAWSRDMNTEAFF.

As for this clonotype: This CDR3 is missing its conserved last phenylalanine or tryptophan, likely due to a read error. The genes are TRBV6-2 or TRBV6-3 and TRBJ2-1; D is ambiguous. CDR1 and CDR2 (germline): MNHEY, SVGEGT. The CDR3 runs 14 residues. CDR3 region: CASSYGPYSREQFL. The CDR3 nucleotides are TGTGCTAGCAGTTACGGGCCTTATAGCAGGGAGCAGTTCCTC.

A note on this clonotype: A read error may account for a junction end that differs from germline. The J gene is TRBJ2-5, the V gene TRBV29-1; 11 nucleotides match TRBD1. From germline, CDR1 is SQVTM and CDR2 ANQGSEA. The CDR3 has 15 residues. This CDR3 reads CSVDSDRGRAETQYF. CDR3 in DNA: TGCAGCGTTGATTCGGACAGGGGGCGAGCAGAGACCCAATACTTC. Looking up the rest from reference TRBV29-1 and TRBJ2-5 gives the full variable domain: SAVISQKPSRDICQRGTSLTIQCQVDSQVTMMFWYRQQPGQSLTLIATANQGSEATYESGFVIDKFPISRPNLTFSTLTVSNMSPEDSSIYLCSVDSDRGRAETQYFGPGTRLLVL.

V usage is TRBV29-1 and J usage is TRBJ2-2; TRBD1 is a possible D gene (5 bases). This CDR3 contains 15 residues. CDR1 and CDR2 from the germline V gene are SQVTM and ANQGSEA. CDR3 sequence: CGLEGVTGFTGELFF. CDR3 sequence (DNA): TGCGGCCTTGAAGGGGTAACAGGTTTCACCGGGGAGCTGTTTTTT.

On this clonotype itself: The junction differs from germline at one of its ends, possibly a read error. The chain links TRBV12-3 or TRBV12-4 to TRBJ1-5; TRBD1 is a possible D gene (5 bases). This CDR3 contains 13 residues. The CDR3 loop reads CVSSSRMRQFKHF. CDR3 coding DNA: TGCGTCAGTAGTTCAAGGATGAGACAGTTCAAGCATTTT.

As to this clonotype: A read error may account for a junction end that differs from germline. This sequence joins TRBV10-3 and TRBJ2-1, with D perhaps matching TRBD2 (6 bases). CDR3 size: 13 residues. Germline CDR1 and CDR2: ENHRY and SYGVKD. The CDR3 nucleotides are TGTCCCATCTTCTCAGTACTGACTAGTGAGCAGTTCTTC. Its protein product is CPIFSVLTSEQFF.

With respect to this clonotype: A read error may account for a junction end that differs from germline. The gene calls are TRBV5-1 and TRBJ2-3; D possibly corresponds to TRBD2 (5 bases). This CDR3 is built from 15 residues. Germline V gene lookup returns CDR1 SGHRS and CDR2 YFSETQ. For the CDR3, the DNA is TGCGCCAGCAGCTTGGCTCCTAGCATCACAGATACGCAGTTTTTT. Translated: CASSLAPSITDTQFF.

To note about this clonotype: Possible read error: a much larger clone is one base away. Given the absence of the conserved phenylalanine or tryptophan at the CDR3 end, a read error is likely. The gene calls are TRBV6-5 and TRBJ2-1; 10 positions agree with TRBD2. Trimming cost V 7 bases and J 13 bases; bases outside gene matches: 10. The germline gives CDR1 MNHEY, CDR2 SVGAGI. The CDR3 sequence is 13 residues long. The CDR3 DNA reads TGTGCCAGCACCCTCACTAGCGGGACTGTCCAGTTCCTC. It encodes CASTLTSGTVQFL.

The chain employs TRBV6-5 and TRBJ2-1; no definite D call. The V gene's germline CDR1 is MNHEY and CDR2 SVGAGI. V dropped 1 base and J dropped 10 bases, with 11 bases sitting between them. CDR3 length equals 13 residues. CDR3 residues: CASSYLNLYEQFF. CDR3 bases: TGTGCCAGCAGTTACTTGAATCTGTACGAGCAGTTCTTC.

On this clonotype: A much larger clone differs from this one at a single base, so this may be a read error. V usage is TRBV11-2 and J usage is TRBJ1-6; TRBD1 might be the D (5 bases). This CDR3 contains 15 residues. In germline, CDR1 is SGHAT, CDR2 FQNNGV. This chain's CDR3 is CASRREGRAYSPPHF. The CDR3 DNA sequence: TGTGCCAGCAGGCGCGAGGGCAGGGCCTATTCACCCCCCCACTTT.

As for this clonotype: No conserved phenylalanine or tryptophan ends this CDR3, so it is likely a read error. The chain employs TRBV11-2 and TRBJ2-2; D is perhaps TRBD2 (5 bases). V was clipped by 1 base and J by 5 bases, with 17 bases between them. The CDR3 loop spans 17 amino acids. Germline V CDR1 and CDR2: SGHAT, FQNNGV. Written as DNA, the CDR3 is TGTGCCAGCAGCTTAGCATTAGGAGGAGCGGATACCGGGGAGCTGTTTTCT. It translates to CASSLALGGADTGELFS.

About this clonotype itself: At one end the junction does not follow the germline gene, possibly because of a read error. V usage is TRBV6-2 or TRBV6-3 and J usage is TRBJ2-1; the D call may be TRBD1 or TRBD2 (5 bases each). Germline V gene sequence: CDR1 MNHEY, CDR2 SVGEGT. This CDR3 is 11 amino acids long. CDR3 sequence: CASEGYDEQFF. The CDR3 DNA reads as TGTGCCAGCGAGGGGTACGATGAACAGTTCTTC.

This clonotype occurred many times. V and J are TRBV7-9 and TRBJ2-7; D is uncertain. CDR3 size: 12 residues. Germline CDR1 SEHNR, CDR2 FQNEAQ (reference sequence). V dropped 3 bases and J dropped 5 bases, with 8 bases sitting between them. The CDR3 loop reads CASSFLGDEQYF. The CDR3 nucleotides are TGTGCCAGCAGCTTTCTTGGGGACGAGCAGTACTTC.

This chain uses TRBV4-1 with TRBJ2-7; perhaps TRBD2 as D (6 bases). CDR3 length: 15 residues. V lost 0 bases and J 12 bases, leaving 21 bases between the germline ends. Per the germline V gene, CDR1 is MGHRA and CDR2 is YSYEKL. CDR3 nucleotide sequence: TGCGCCAGCAGCCAAGATAAGCCACTAGCCATGACGCGGTACTTC. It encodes CASSQDKPLAMTRYF.

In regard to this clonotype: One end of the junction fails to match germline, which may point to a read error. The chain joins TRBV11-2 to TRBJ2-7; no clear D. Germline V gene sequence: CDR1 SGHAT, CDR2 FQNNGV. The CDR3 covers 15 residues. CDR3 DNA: TGTGCCAGCAGCTTGGGAACAAGACTTACGGAAGAGCAATACTTC. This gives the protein CASSLGTRLTEEQYF.

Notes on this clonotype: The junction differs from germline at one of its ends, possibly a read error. CDR3 DNA sequence: TGTGTCAGCAGTTACAGTCTAACTAGGGCCAAAAACATTCAGTACTTC. Protein product: CVSSYSLTRAKNIQYF. J is TRBJ2-4 and V is TRBV6-2 or TRBV6-3; D might be TRBD2 (5 bases). The germline V gene has CDR1 MNHEY and CDR2 SVGEGT. This CDR3 contains 16 residues.

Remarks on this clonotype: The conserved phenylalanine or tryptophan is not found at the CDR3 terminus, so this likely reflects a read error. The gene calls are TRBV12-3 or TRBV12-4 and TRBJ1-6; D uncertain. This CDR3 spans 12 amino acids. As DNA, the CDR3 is TGTGACGGCAGTTTAAAGAATTCACCCCTCCACCTT. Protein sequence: CDGSLKNSPLHL.

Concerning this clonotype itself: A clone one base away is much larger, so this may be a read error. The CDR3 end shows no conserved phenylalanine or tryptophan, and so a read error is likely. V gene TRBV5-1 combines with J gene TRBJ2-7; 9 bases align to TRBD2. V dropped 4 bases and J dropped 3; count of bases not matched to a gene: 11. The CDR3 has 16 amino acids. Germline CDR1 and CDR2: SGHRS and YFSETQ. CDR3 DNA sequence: TGCGCCAGCAGCCTGGGGTCGACTAGCGGAGTCTACGAGCAGTACATC. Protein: CASSLGSTSGVYEQYI.

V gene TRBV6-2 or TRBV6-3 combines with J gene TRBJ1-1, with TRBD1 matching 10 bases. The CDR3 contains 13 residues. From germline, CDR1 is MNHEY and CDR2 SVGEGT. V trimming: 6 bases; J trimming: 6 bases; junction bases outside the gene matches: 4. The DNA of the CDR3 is TGTGCCAGCAGGGGACAGGGGTTGGCTGAAGCTTTCTTT. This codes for CASRGQGLAEAFF.

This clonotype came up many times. The chain's CDR3 is CASSDIMNTEAFF. CDR3 nucleotide sequence: TGTGCCAGCAGTGACATTATGAACACTGAAGCTTTCTTT. The chain recombines TRBV6-1 with TRBJ1-1; D remains unclear. Trimming removed 3 bases from V and 0 bases from J, with 5 bases in between. Germline V gene sequence: CDR1 MNHNS, CDR2 SASEGT. The CDR3 contains 13 residues.

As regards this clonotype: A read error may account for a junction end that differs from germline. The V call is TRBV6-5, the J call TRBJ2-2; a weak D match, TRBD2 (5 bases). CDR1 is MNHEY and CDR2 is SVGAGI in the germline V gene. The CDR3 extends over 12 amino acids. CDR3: CASCSGLGELLF. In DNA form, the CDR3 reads TGTGCCAGCTGTTCAGGCCTCGGGGAGCTGCTTTTT.

The CDR3 DNA is TGCAGCGCTGGGGACAGAGGAAGCACTGAAGCTTTCTTT. Translation gives CSAGDRGSTEAFF. J is TRBJ1-1 and V is TRBV29-1; TRBD1 agrees at 7 bases. With 7 bases clipped from V and 4 bases from J, the junction kept 9 bases outside the gene matches. Germline V gene sequence: CDR1 SQVTM, CDR2 ANQGSEA. The CDR3 covers 13 residues.

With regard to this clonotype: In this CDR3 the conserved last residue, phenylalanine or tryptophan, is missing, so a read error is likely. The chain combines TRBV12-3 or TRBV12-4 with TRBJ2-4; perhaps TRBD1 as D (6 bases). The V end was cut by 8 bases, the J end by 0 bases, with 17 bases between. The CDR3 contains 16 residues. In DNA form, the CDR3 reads TGTGCCAGCGGGCCCAGGACAGAAATAGCCAAAAACATTCAGTACTTA. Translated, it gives CASGPRTEIAKNIQYL.

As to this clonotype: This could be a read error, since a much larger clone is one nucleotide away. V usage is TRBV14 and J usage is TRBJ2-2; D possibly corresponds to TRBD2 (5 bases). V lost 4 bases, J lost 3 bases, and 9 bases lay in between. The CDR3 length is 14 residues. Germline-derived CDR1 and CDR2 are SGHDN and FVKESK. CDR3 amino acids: CASSPTRDTGELFF. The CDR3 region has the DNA TGTGCCAGCAGCCCCACGAGGGACACCGGGGAGCTGTTTTTT.

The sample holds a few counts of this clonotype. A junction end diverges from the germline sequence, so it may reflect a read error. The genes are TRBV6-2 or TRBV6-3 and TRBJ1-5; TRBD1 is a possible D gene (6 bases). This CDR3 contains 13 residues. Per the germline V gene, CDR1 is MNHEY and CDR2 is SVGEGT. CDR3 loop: CVSSFPQGRTQHF. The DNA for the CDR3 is TGTGTCAGCAGTTTCCCGCAGGGGCGAACCCAGCATTTC.